What follows is one TCR beta chain and its context. The data were produced by immunoSEQ multiplex PCR, yet TCRdb's version contains in-frame clones alone and is incomplete. The sample holds about 4,500 clones, about three fifths seen once. This specimen belongs to a study of coeliac disease. Trimming took 1 base from V and 5 from J, leaving 11 bases between them. Looked up from germline, CDR1 is SQVTM and CDR2 is ANQGSEA. The CDR3 covers 14 residues. The V gene is TRBV29-1, the J gene TRBJ2-2; D is possibly TRBD2 (5 bases). The specimen sequenced was intraepithelial lymphocytes from the gut. The receptor's source is a woman between 18 and 30 years old with active celiac disease. The CDR3 region has the DNA TGCAGCGTTGAAGTCCGGGGAGATACCGGGGAGCTGTTTTTT. It yields the protein CSVEVRGDTGELFF.